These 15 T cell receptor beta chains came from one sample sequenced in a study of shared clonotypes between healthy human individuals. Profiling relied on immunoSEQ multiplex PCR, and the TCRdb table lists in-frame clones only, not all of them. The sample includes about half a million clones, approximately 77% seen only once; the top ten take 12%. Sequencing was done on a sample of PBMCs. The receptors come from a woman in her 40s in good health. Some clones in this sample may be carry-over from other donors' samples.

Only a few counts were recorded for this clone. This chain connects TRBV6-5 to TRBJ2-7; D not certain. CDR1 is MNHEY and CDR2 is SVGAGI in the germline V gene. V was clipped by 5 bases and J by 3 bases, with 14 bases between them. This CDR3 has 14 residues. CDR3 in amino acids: CASSPSSTGYEQYF. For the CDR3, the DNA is TGTGCCAGCAGTCCCTCCTCCACGGGCTACGAGCAGTACTTC.

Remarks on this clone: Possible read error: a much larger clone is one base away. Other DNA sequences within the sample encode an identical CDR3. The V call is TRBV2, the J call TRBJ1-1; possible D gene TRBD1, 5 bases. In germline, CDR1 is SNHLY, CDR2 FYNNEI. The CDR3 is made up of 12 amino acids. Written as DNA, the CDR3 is TGCGCAGCCGGGAAGGGGCCCACTGAAGCTTTCTTT. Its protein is CAAGKGPTEAFF.

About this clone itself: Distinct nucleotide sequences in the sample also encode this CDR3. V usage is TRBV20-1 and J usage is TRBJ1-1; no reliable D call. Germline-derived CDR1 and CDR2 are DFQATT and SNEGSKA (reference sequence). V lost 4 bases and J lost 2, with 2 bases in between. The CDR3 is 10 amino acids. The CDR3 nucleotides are TGCAGTGCTACCAACACTGAAGCTTTCTTT. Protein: CSATNTEAFF.

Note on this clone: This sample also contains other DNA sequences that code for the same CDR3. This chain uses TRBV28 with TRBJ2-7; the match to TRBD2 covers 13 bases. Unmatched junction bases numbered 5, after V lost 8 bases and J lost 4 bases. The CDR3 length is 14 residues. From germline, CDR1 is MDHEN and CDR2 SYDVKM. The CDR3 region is CASRTSGSSYEQYF. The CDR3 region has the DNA TGTGCCAGCCGGACTAGCGGGAGTTCATACGAGCAGTACTTC.

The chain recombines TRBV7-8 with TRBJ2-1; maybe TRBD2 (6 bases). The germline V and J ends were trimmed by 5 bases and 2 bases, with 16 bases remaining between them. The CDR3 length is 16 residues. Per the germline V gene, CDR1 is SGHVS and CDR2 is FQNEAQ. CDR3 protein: CASSQLRETTYNEQFF. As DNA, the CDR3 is TGTGCCAGCAGCCAGCTTCGGGAGACCACCTACAATGAGCAGTTCTTC.

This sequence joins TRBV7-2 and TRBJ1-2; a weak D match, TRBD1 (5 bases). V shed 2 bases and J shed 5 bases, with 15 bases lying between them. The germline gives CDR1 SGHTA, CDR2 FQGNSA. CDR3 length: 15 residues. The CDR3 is CASSLRRDASYGYTF. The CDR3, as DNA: TGTGCCAGCAGCTTAAGGCGGGACGCTTCTTATGGCTACACCTTC.

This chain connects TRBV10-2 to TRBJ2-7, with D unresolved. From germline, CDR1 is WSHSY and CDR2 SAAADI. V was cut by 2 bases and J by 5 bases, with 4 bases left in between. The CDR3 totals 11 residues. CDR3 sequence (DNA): TGCGCCAGCAGTGAGAGGAACGAGCAGTACTTC. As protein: CASSERNEQYF.

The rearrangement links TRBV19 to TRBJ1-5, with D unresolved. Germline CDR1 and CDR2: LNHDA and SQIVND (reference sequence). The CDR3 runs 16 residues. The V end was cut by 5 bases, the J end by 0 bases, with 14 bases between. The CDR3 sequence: CASSPRPPYSNQPQHF. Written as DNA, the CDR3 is TGTGCCAGTAGTCCTCGTCCCCCATATAGCAATCAGCCCCAGCATTTT.

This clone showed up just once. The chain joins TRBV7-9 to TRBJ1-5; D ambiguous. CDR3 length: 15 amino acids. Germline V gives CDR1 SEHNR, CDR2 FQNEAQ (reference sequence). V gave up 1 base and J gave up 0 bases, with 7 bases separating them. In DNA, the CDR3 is TGTGCCAGCAGCTTAGGGTCTTCTAGCAATCAGCCCCAGCATTTT. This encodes CASSLGSSSNQPQHF.

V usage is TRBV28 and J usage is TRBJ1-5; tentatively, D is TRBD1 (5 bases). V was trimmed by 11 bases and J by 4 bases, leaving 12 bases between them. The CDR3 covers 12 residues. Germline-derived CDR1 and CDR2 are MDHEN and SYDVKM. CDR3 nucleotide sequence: TGTGCCGCCAGGGTGCGGAATCAGCCCCAGCATTTT. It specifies CAARVRNQPQHF. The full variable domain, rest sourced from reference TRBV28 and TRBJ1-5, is DVKVTQSSRYLVKRTGEKVFLECVQDMDHENMFWYRQDPGLGLRLIYFSYDVKMKEKGDIPEGYSVSREKKERFSLILESASTNQTSMYLCAARVRNQPQHFGDGTRLSIL.

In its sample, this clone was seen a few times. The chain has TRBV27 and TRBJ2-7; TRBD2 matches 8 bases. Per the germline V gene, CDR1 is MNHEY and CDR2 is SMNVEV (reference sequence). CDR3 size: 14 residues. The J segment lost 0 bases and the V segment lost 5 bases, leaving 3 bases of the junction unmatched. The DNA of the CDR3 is TGTGCCAGCAGTACAGCGGGAGCCTCCTACGAGCAGTACTTC. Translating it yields CASSTAGASYEQYF.

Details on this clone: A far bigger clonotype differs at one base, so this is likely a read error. CDR3 DNA sequence: TGTGCCAGCAGCTTAGGGTCAGGGCTAGCCAAAAACATTCAGTACTTC. Amino acids: CASSLGSGLAKNIQYF. The gene calls are TRBV7-2 and TRBJ2-4; D is perhaps TRBD1 (5 bases). CDR3 length: 16 amino acids. Germline CDR1 reads SGHTA; CDR2 reads FQGNSA. V dropped 1 base and J dropped 0 bases, with 10 bases sitting between them. Full variable domain (remainder filled in from reference TRBV7-2 and TRBJ2-4): GAGVSQSPSNKVTEKGKDVELRCDPISGHTALYWYRQSLGQGLEFLIYFQGNSAPDKSGLPSDRFSAERTGGSVSTLTIQRTQQEDSAVYLCASSLGSGLAKNIQYFGAGTRLSVL.

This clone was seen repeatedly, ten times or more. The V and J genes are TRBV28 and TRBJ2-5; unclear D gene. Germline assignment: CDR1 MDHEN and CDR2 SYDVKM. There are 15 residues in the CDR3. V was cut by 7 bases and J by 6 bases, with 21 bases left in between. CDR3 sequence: CASTPFRGVGKTQYF. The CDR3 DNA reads TGTGCCAGCACCCCCTTTCGTGGGGTAGGGAAGACCCAGTACTTC.

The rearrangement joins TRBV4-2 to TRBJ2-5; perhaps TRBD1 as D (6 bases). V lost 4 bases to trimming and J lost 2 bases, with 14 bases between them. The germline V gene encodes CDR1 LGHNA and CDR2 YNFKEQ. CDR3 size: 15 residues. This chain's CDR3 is CASSPRGRGQETQYF. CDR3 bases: TGTGCCAGCAGCCCCCGTGGAAGGGGGCAAGAGACCCAGTACTTC.

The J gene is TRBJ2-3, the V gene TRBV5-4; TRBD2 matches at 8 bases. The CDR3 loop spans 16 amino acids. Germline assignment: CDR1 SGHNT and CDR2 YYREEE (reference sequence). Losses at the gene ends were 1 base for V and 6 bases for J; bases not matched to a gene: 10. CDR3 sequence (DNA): TGTGCCAGCAGCTTGCCTGGACTGACGGGAGGGGATACGCAGTATTTT. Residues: CASSLPGLTGGDTQYF.